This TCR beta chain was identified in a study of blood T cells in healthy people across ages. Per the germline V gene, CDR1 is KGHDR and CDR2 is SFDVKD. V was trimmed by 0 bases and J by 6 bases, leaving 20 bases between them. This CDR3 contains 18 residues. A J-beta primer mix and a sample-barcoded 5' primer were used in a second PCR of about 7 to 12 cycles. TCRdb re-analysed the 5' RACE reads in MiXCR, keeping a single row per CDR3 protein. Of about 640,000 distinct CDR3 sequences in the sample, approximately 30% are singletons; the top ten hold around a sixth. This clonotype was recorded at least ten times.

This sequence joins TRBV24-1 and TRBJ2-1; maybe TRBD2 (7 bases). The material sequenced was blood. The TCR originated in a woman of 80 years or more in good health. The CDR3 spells CATSDLRFAGAGGNEQFF. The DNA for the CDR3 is TGTGCCACCAGTGATTTGCGATTCGCGGGGGCGGGTGGCAATGAGCAGTTCTTC.